These 5 T cell receptor beta chains came from one sample sequenced in a study of cytomegalovirus exposure and HLA in healthy donors. Use of 60 Vbeta and 13 Jbeta primers characterized the PCR. The protocol was immunoSEQ multiplex PCR, while the TCRdb copy is restricted to in-frame clones and leaves out a portion. The repertoire includes about 98,000 clones, roughly 80% of them detected once, and around 9.6% sits in the top ten. Material for sequencing was PBMCs. The receptors stem from a male donor in good health and CMV-seropositive.

The V call is TRBV28, the J call TRBJ1-2, with 9 bases aligning to TRBD1. The CDR3 extends over 16 amino acids. Per the germline V gene, CDR1 is MDHEN and CDR2 is SYDVKM. V shed 5 bases, J shed 2 bases, and the junction held 9 bases outside the gene matches. The CDR3 loop reads CASSTIGQGRNYGYTF. The CDR3 coding sequence is TGTGCCAGCAGTACTATCGGACAGGGGCGGAACTATGGCTACACCTTC.

This clone was recorded a few times. The V and J genes are TRBV6-1 and TRBJ2-3; 8 nucleotides match TRBD1. The CDR3 sequence is 14 residues long. CDR1 is MNHNS, CDR2 SASEGT, per germline. With 5 bases clipped from V and 3 bases from J, the junction kept 4 bases outside the gene matches. The CDR3 sequence is CASSTGQETDTQYF. The CDR3, as DNA: TGTGCCAGCAGTACGGGACAGGAGACAGATACGCAGTATTTT.

This clone was counted a few times. The J gene is TRBJ1-5, the V gene TRBV2, with D possibly matching TRBD1 (6 bases). The CDR3 covers 13 residues. V lost 4 bases to trimming and J lost 7 bases, with 11 bases between them. Germline CDR1 reads SNHLY; CDR2 reads FYNNEI. The CDR3 nucleotides are TGTGCCAGCAGTGTAAAGGGGGACCAGCCCCAGCATTTT. This gives the protein CASSVKGDQPQHF.

The chain has TRBV7-2 and TRBJ2-3, with TRBD2 matching 10 bases. V dropped 0 bases and J dropped 5; count of bases not matched to a gene: 2. The CDR3 runs 15 residues. Germline V CDR1 and CDR2: SGHTA, FQGNSA. CDR3 in amino acids: CASSLASGRVDTQYF. CDR3 sequence (DNA): TGTGCCAGCAGCTTAGCCAGCGGGAGGGTAGATACGCAGTATTTT.

This sequence joins TRBV5-1 and TRBJ2-3, with D possibly being TRBD1 (5 bases). With 0 bases removed from V and 5 bases from J, the gap between germline ends came to 13 bases. Germline CDR1 and CDR2: SGHRS and YFSETQ. The CDR3 extends over 15 amino acids. The CDR3 loop is CASSLERPQGDTQYF. CDR3 DNA: TGCGCCAGCAGCTTGGAAAGGCCCCAGGGAGATACGCAGTATTTT. Complete variable domain (other parts from reference TRBV5-1 and TRBJ2-3): KAGVTQTPRYLIKTRGQQVTLSCSPISGHRSVSWYQQTPGQGLQFLFEYFSETQRNKGNFPGRFSGRQFSNSRSEMNVSTLELGDSALYLCASSLERPQGDTQYFGPGTRLTVL.